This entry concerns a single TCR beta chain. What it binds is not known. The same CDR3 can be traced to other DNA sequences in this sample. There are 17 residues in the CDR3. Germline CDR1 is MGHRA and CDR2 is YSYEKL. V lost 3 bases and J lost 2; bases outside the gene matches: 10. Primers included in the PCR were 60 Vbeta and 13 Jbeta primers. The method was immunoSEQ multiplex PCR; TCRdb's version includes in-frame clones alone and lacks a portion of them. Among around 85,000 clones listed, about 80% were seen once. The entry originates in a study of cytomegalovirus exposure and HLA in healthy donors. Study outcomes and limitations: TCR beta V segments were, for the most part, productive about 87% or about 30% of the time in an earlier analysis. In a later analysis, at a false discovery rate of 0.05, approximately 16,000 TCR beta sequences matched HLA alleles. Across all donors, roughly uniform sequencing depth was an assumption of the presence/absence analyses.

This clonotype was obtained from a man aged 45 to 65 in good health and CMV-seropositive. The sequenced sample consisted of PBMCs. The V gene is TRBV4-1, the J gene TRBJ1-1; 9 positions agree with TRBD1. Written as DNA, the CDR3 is TGCGCCAGCAGCCAGAGGACCACAGGGGGCGGTAACACTGAAGCTTTCTTT. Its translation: CASSQRTTGGGNTEAFF.